One and the same sample provided the 14 T cell receptor beta chains below, sequenced in a study of cytomegalovirus exposure and HLA in healthy donors. The PCR ran on 60 Vbeta and 13 Jbeta primers. Using immunoSEQ multiplex PCR, the repertoire was profiled, and TCRdb retains in-frame clones only, with some absent. The sample yields 50,000 to 70,000 clones, 75% to 85% seen once. Sequencing used PBMCs. Receptors originate from a human donor in good health.

This clone was observed once. The genes are TRBV7-3 and TRBJ2-5; 7 bases map to TRBD1. Per germline, CDR1 SGHTA and CDR2 FQGTGA. This CDR3 spans 13 amino acids. J was trimmed by 9 bases and V by 2 bases; bases with no gene match: 6. The CDR3 loop reads CASSLEGGSSQYF. The CDR3 nucleotides are TGTGCCAGCAGCTTAGAAGGGGGCAGTTCCCAGTACTTC. Drawing the rest from reference TRBV7-3 and TRBJ2-5, the complete variable domain is GAGVSQTPSNKVTEKGKYVELRCDPISGHTALYWYRQSLGQGPEFLIYFQGTGAADDSGLPNDRFFAVRPEGSVSTLKIQRTERGDSAVYLCASSLEGGSSQYFGPGTRLLVL.

In DNA, the CDR3 is TGTGCCAGCTCACCCACAGGGGCCCCGAACACTGAAGCTTTCTTT. Protein product: CASSPTGAPNTEAFF. This chain links TRBV18 with TRBJ1-1; 7 bases map to TRBD1. The V segment lost 3 bases and the J segment 1 base; nucleotides outside the gene matches: 5. The germline V gene has CDR1 KGHSH and CDR2 LQKENI. The CDR3 length is 15 residues.

The rearrangement links TRBV28 to TRBJ2-7; D is possibly TRBD1 (5 bases). V lost 6 bases to trimming and J lost 2 bases, with 8 bases between them. Germline CDR1 reads MDHEN; CDR2 reads SYDVKM. The CDR3 extends over 12 amino acids. DNA of the CDR3: TGTGCCAGCAGACAGGCTCCCTACGAGCAGTACTTC. Its protein is CASRQAPYEQYF.

The rearrangement uses TRBV5-1 and TRBJ2-5; 8 positions agree with TRBD1. This CDR3 contains 14 residues. The ends lost 3 bases at V and 1 base at J; junction bases unmatched: 2. The germline CDR1 and CDR2 sequences are SGHRS and YFSETQ. CDR3 DNA sequence: TGCGCCAGCAGCTGGGGACAGGTCCAAGAGACCCAGTACTTC. This gives the protein CASSWGQVQETQYF.

The chain links TRBV2 to TRBJ2-3, with TRBD2 matching 9 bases. The CDR3 covers 13 residues. V trimming: 6 bases; J trimming: 13 bases; junction bases outside the gene matches: 11. CDR1 is SNHLY and CDR2 is FYNNEI in the germline V gene. DNA for the CDR3: TGTGCCAGCAGGATTTCCGGGACTAGCAGAGAGTATTTT. This encodes CASRISGTSREYF.

The chain carries TRBV2 and TRBJ2-7; no definite D call. Germline values: CDR1 SNHLY, CDR2 FYNNEI. CDR3 length equals 16 residues. Trimming pared 2 bases from V and 2 bases from J, leaving 16 bases between. CDR3 sequence reads: CASSEFPGLLTYEQYF. The CDR3 DNA sequence: TGTGCCAGCAGTGAATTTCCAGGCTTATTAACCTACGAGCAGTACTTC.

This chain joins TRBV9 and TRBJ2-4; 8 bases map to TRBD1. This CDR3 has 16 amino acids. With V trimmed by 0 bases and J by 9 bases, 11 bases remained unmatched. Germline CDR1 SGDLS, CDR2 YYNGEE. Here the CDR3 DNA reads TGTGCCAGCAGCGTAGACCCAGGGGGCGCAGGTAGCATTCAGTACTTC. This encodes CASSVDPGGAGSIQYF.

This chain uses TRBV6-1 with TRBJ2-3; 11 bases fit TRBD2. This CDR3 spans 14 amino acids. CDR1 and CDR2 (germline): MNHNS, SASEGT. V trimming: 10 bases; J trimming: 1 base; junction bases outside the gene matches: 4. The CDR3 loop reads CATQLAGGTDTQYF. CDR3 bases: TGTGCCACCCAACTAGCGGGAGGCACAGATACGCAGTATTTT.

The rearrangement uses TRBV4-3 and TRBJ2-6; 11 bases agree with TRBD2. CDR3 length: 18 amino acids. Germline V lookup: CDR1 LGHNA, CDR2 YSLEER. Unmatched junction bases numbered 6, after V lost 4 bases and J lost 1 base. The CDR3 loop reads CASSPLTSGISGANVLTF. Here the CDR3 DNA reads TGCGCCAGCAGCCCTTTGACTAGCGGGATTTCTGGGGCCAACGTCCTGACTTTC.

The chain links TRBV10-3 to TRBJ1-1; maybe TRBD1 (6 bases). The CDR3 runs 13 residues. From germline, CDR1 is ENHRY and CDR2 SYGVKD. Deletions cut 3 bases from V and 6 bases from J, with 11 bases between. CDR3 sequence (DNA): TGTGCCATCAGTGAATTCAGGGGAGCTGAAGCTTTCTTT. Protein sequence: CAISEFRGAEAFF.

The rearrangement uses TRBV7-9 and TRBJ1-4, with 12 bases aligning to TRBD1. Germline V gene sequence: CDR1 SEHNR, CDR2 FQNEAQ (reference sequence). This CDR3 has 18 amino acids. With 3 bases clipped from V and 6 bases from J, the junction kept 11 bases outside the gene matches. The CDR3 sequence is CASSLGQGAGGWDEKLFF. DNA for the CDR3: TGTGCCAGCAGCTTGGGACAGGGGGCAGGCGGTTGGGATGAAAAACTGTTTTTT.

The rearrangement joins TRBV15 to TRBJ2-3, with D possibly matching TRBD1 (6 bases). Between the trimmed V and J ends, which lost 2 bases and 0 bases, there was a span of 12 bases. Germline assignment: CDR1 LNHNV and CDR2 YYDKDF (reference sequence). CDR3 length: 16 residues. Here the CDR3 reads CATSRTPGQSTDTQYF. The CDR3, as DNA: TGTGCCACCAGCAGAACCCCGGGACAAAGCACAGATACGCAGTATTTT.

The chain has TRBV11-2 and TRBJ2-5; 8 nucleotides agree with TRBD1. V trimming: 5 bases; J trimming: 2 bases; junction bases outside the gene matches: 7. The CDR3 spans 15 residues. Per germline, CDR1 SGHAT and CDR2 FQNNGV. In nucleotides, the CDR3 is TGTGCCAGCAGCATAAAAGACAGGGGACAAGAGACCCAGTACTTC. It codes for CASSIKDRGQETQYF.

The CDR3 DNA is TGTGCCATCGGGGCTAGCGGGAGCAATGAGCAGTTCTTC. Translating it yields CAIGASGSNEQFF. V gene TRBV2 combines with J gene TRBJ2-1, with 10 bases matching TRBD2. Germline lookup yields CDR1 SNHLY and CDR2 FYNNEI. Trimming cost V 10 bases and J 6 bases; bases outside gene matches: 6. This CDR3 has 13 amino acids. Combining the CDR3 with reference TRBV2 and TRBJ2-1 gives the whole variable domain EPEVTQTPSHQVTQMGQEVILRCVPISNHLYFYWYRQILGQKVEFLVSFYNNEISEKSEIFDDQFSVERPDGSNFTLKIRSTKLEDSAMYFCAIGASGSNEQFFGPGTRLTVL.